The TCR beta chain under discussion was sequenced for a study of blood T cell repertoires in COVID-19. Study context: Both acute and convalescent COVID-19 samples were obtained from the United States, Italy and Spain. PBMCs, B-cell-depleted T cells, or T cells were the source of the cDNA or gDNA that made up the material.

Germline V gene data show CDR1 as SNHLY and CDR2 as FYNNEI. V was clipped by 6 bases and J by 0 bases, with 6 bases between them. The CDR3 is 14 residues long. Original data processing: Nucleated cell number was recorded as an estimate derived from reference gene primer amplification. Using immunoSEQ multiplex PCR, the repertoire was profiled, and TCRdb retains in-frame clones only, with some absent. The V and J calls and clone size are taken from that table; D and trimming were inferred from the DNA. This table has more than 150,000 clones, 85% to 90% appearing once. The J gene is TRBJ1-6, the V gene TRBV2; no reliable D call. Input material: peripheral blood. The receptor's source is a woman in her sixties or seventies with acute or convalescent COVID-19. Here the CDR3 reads CASRQASYNSPLHF. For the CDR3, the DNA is TGTGCCAGCAGGCAGGCCTCCTATAATTCACCCCTCCACTTT.